A single sample gave rise to the 24 T cell receptor beta chains below, sequenced in a study of cytomegalovirus exposure and HLA in healthy donors (TCRdb year 2017). To prepare the library, the immunoSEQ multiplex PCR assay was applied. For the multiplex PCR, a mixture combining 60 forward primers for TCR Vbeta segments and 13 reverse primers for TCR Jbeta segments was used. The immuneACCESS repertoire file appears here via TCRdb, limited to in-frame rearrangements. These files lack a portion of the clones; in checked studies, under half of the deficit traces to unresolved V genes, and the cause of the others is not known. This sample gives hundreds of thousands of clones in total; around 79% of them show up just once. Around 2% of the sample is taken by the ten largest. The sequencing input was PBMCs. These receptors came from a man between 18 and 35 years old in good health and CMV-seronegative.

The chain employs TRBV7-2 and TRBJ2-2; the match to TRBD2 covers 11 bases. Germline trimming cut 5 bases from V and 5 bases from J; bases unmatched to any gene: 10. This CDR3 is 17 amino acids long. CDR1 SGHTA and CDR2 FQGNSA come from the germline V gene. This CDR3 is CASSHRTSGRGTGELFF. In nucleotides, the CDR3 is TGTGCCAGCAGCCATCGCACTAGCGGGAGAGGGACCGGGGAGCTGTTTTTT.

Here the CDR3 reads CASRMTGLNTEAFF. The CDR3 bases are TGTGCCAGTCGAATGACAGGCTTGAACACTGAAGCTTTCTTT. The rearrangement joins TRBV19 to TRBJ1-1; tentatively, D is TRBD1 (6 bases). Germline V gene data show CDR1 as LNHDA and CDR2 as SQIVND (reference sequence). Trimming stripped 8 bases from V and 0 bases from J, with 13 bases between. The CDR3 runs to 14 residues.

The V gene is TRBV7-6, the J gene TRBJ2-1; 11 bases are a match to TRBD1. V lost 5 bases and J lost 3; bases outside the gene matches: 12. CDR1 is SGHVS and CDR2 is FNYEAQ in the germline V gene. This CDR3 is 18 amino acids long. CDR3 in DNA: TGTGCCAGCAGCCTAACCCGTAGGACAGGGGGCATCTACAATGAGCAGTTCTTC. This gives the protein CASSLTRRTGGIYNEQFF.

The chain is built from TRBV7-9 and TRBJ1-6, with 9 positions matching TRBD1. The V and J ends lost 8 bases and 14 bases, in that order; junction bases with no gene match: 10. Germline V lookup: CDR1 SEHNR, CDR2 FQNEAQ (reference sequence). There are 13 residues in the CDR3. Written as DNA, the CDR3 is TGTGCCAGCTCCGGGACAGGGTCCTCGTCCCTCCACTTT. Its protein product is CASSGTGSSSLHF.

The J gene is TRBJ2-1, the V gene TRBV27; 8 positions match TRBD1. The CDR3 spans 13 residues. CDR1 is MNHEY, CDR2 SMNVEV, per germline (reference sequence). Trimming cost V 2 bases and J 7 bases; bases outside gene matches: 1. In nucleotides, the CDR3 is TGTGCCAGCAGTTTAGGACAGGGAAATGAGCAGTTCTTC. Its protein is CASSLGQGNEQFF.

CDR3 sequence: CASSLGTANYGYTF. The CDR3 DNA reads TGTGCCAGCAGCTTAGGAACAGCTAACTATGGCTACACCTTC. The genes are TRBV7-9 and TRBJ1-2; D gene ambiguous. Between the trimmed V and J ends, which lost 1 base and 0 bases, there was a span of 6 bases. The CDR3 has 14 residues. CDR1 and CDR2 from the germline V gene are SEHNR and FQNEAQ (reference sequence).

The chain recombines TRBV27 with TRBJ1-1, with D possibly TRBD1 on 5 matching bases. CDR1 is MNHEY, CDR2 SMNVEV, per germline (reference sequence). Trimming took off 3 bases at V and 3 bases at J, with 8 bases between the two ends. The CDR3 contains 13 residues. As DNA, the CDR3 is TGTGCCAGCAGTTTCGCCAGGGACACTGAAGCTTTCTTT. Its protein product is CASSFARDTEAFF.

The chain carries TRBV19 and TRBJ2-2, with 8 bases aligning to TRBD1. Germline trimming cut 4 bases from V and 6 bases from J; bases unmatched to any gene: 16. Germline loops: CDR1 LNHDA, CDR2 SQIVND (reference sequence). The CDR3 has 18 residues. CDR3 DNA sequence: TGTGCCAGTAGTAGCACCACAGGGGGACAGGTTCCGGCCGGGGAGCTGTTTTTT. Translating it yields CASSSTTGGQVPAGELFF.

V and J are TRBV2 and TRBJ1-2; D may be TRBD1 (5 bases). CDR3 length: 13 residues. Germline loops: CDR1 SNHLY, CDR2 FYNNEI. Between the trimmed V and J ends, which lost 1 base and 4 bases, there was a span of 7 bases. The CDR3 nucleotides read TGTGCCAGCAGTGAAGTTGACAGCTATGGCTACACCTTC. Amino acid sequence: CASSEVDSYGYTF. Drawing the rest from reference TRBV2 and TRBJ1-2, the complete variable domain is EPEVTQTPSHQVTQMGQEVILRCVPISNHLYFYWYRQILGQKVEFLVSFYNNEISEKSEIFDDQFSVERPDGSNFTLKIRSTKLEDSAMYFCASSEVDSYGYTFGSGTRLTVV.

V and J are TRBV30 and TRBJ1-2; D gene uncertain. CDR1 is GTSNPN and CDR2 is SVGIG in the germline V gene (reference sequence). V was cut by 4 bases and J by 2 bases, with 14 bases left in between. This CDR3 comprises 14 residues. CDR3 nucleotides: TGTGCCTGGACCGGGGAAGGGCCCAACTATGGCTACACCTTC. Its protein product is CAWTGEGPNYGYTF.

Written as DNA, the CDR3 is TGCGCCAGCAGCATAGCGGGAGGGCCCCACACCGGGGAGCTGTTTTTT. Protein sequence: CASSIAGGPHTGELFF. The V gene is TRBV5-1, the J gene TRBJ2-2; TRBD2 matches 11 bases. With 4 bases clipped from V and 3 bases from J, the junction kept 5 bases outside the gene matches. Per the germline V gene, CDR1 is SGHRS and CDR2 is YFSETQ. The CDR3 spans 16 residues.

V is TRBV7-8 and J is TRBJ1-6, with D maybe TRBD1 (6 bases). The CDR3 spans 16 residues. Per the germline V gene, CDR1 is SGHVS and CDR2 is FQNEAQ. Trimming took off 2 bases at V and 9 bases at J, with 17 bases between the two ends. The chain's CDR3 is CASSLLGAGFVSPLHF. The CDR3 DNA is TGTGCCAGCAGCTTATTGGGGGCGGGTTTTGTTTCACCCCTCCACTTT.

V is TRBV6-6 and J is TRBJ1-1, with D unclear. V was clipped by 8 bases and J by 0 bases, with 7 bases between them. This CDR3 spans 12 amino acids. CDR1 and CDR2 from the germline V gene are MNHNY and SVGAGI (reference sequence). This CDR3 reads CASQELNTEAFF. DNA for the CDR3: TGTGCCAGCCAAGAGTTGAACACTGAAGCTTTCTTT.

The chain employs TRBV19 and TRBJ1-6, with D possibly being TRBD1 (5 bases). The CDR3 is 16 residues long. Trimming shortened V by 5 bases and J by 0 bases, and 11 bases separated the two germline ends. From germline, CDR1 is LNHDA and CDR2 SQIVND (reference sequence). The CDR3 bases are TGTGCCAGTAGTCCCGACAGTACCTCCTATAATTCACCCCTCCACTTT. Translated, it gives CASSPDSTSYNSPLHF.

The genes are TRBV9 and TRBJ2-5, with a possible D match to TRBD1 (6 bases). Germline CDR1 reads SGDLS; CDR2 reads YYNGEE. V shed 4 bases and J shed 7 bases, with 17 bases lying between them. This CDR3 is 14 amino acids long. Here the CDR3 reads CASSPRTAEGTQYF. The CDR3 DNA reads TGTGCCAGCAGCCCCCGGACAGCCGAAGGGACCCAGTACTTC.

Concerning this clone itself: Sequence at one end of the junction differs from germline and may be a read error. The identical CDR3 is also encoded by other nucleotide sequences in the sample. The chain links TRBV27 to TRBJ1-5; 9 nucleotides match TRBD1. The germline CDR1 and CDR2 sequences are MNHEY and SMNVEV (reference sequence). The CDR3 has 15 residues. The CDR3 DNA follows: TGCGCCAGCAGTCCGGGACAGGGACCAAATCAGCCCCAGCATTTT. Its translation: CASSPGQGPNQPQHF.

The chain has TRBV15 and TRBJ2-1; 8 bases agree with TRBD2. V shed 0 bases, J shed 6 bases, and the junction held 7 bases outside the gene matches. Germline V gene data show CDR1 as LNHNV and CDR2 as YYDKDF (reference sequence). The CDR3 contains 16 residues. This chain's CDR3 is CATSRDPGGGGNEQFF. The CDR3 DNA sequence: TGTGCCACCAGCAGAGATCCGGGGGGGGGCGGCAATGAGCAGTTCTTC.

This clone was seen more than once but under ten times. This chain uses TRBV7-9 with TRBJ1-1, with D uncertain. Germline CDR1 is SEHNR and CDR2 is FQNEAQ (reference sequence). Trimming took off 4 bases at V and 5 bases at J, with 14 bases between the two ends. This CDR3 region has 14 residues. This chain's CDR3 is CASSSPTSRTEAFF. CDR3 sequence (DNA): TGTGCCAGCAGCTCTCCAACCTCGCGGACTGAAGCTTTCTTT.

The CDR3 region is CASSQDLGGDYGNEQFF. For the CDR3, the DNA is TGCGCCAGCAGCCAAGATTTAGGGGGTGACTACGGCAATGAGCAGTTCTTC. The chain has TRBV4-3 and TRBJ2-1; tentatively, D is TRBD1 (6 bases). Germline CDR1 is LGHNA and CDR2 is YSLEER. This CDR3 spans 17 amino acids. Trimming removed 0 bases from V and 6 bases from J, with 18 bases in between.

This chain links TRBV29-1 with TRBJ1-3; 7 bases are a match to TRBD1. The CDR3 is 15 amino acids. Germline lookup yields CDR1 SQVTM and CDR2 ANQGSEA. V shed 6 bases, J shed 0 bases, and the junction held 8 bases outside the gene matches. CDR3 residues: CSVGGGERSGNTIYF. As DNA, the CDR3 is TGCAGCGTAGGAGGGGGCGAACGCTCTGGAAACACCATATATTTT.

This clone appeared a few times. A read error may account for a junction end that differs from germline. This rearrangement joins TRBV4-3 to TRBJ1-2, with a weak D call TRBD1 (6 bases). CDR1 is LGHNA and CDR2 is YSLEER in the germline V gene. There are 16 residues in the CDR3. The CDR3 sequence is CASSPGLGDRYYGYTF. CDR3 sequence (DNA): TGCGCCAGCAGCCCAGGTCTGGGTGACAGGTACTATGGCTACACCTTT.

The chain has TRBV5-1 and TRBJ2-1; 7 positions agree with TRBD1. The CDR3 extends over 14 amino acids. V lost 4 bases, J lost 7 bases, and 8 bases stayed unmatched. The germline V gene encodes CDR1 SGHRS and CDR2 YFSETQ. The DNA of the CDR3 is TGCGCCAGCAGCATCGGACAGGCTTCAAATGAGCAGTTCTTC. This gives the protein CASSIGQASNEQFF.

V usage is TRBV7-2 and J usage is TRBJ2-7, with D tentatively TRBD2 (6 bases). The CDR3 totals 12 residues. Germline V gives CDR1 SGHTA, CDR2 FQGNSA. The V gene lost 1 base and the J gene lost 6 bases, with 7 bases spanning the gap. CDR3 loop: CASSLDSGEQYF. Written as DNA, the CDR3 is TGTGCCAGCAGCTTAGATAGCGGCGAGCAGTACTTC.

J is TRBJ2-5 and V is TRBV7-8; 12 nucleotides agree with TRBD2. CDR3 length equals 16 residues. With 1 base clipped from V and 5 bases from J, the junction kept 5 bases outside the gene matches. Per the germline V gene, CDR1 is SGHVS and CDR2 is FQNEAQ. This CDR3 is CASSLGLAGVGETQYF. In DNA form, the CDR3 reads TGTGCCAGCAGCTTAGGACTAGCGGGAGTGGGGGAGACCCAGTACTTC.